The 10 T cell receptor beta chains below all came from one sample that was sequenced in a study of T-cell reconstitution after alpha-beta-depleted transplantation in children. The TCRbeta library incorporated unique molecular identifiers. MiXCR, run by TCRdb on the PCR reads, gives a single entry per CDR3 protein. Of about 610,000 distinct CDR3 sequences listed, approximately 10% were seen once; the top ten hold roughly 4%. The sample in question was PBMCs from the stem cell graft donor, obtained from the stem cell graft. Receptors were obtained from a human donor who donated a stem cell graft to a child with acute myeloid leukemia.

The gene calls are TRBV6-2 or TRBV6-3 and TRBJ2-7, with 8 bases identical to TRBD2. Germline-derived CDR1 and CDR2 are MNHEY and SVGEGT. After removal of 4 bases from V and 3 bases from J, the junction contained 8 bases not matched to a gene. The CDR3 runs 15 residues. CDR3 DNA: TGTGCCAGCAGTTCCCCCGGGACTAGGGGCTACGAGCAGTACTTC. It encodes CASSSPGTRGYEQYF.

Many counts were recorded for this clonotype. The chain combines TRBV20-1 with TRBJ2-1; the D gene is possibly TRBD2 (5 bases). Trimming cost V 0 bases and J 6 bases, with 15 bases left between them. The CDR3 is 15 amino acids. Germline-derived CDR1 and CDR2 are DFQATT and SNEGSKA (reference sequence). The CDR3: CSARERVRAGNEQFF. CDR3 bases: TGCAGTGCTAGAGAGCGGGTACGGGCCGGCAATGAGCAGTTCTTC.

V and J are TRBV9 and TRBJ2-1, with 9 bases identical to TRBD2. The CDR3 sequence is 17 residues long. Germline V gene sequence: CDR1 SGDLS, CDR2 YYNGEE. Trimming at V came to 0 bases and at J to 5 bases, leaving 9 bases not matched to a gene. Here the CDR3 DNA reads TGTGCCAGCAGCGTAGCTAGTCGCCCTAGCGGGAACAATGAGCAGTTCTTC. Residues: CASSVASRPSGNNEQFF.

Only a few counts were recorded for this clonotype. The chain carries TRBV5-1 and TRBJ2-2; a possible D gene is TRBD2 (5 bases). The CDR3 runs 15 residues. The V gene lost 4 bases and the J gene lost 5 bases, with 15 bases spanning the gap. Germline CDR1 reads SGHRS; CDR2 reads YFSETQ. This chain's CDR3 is CASSRGRTETGELFF. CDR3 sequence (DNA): TGCGCCAGCAGCCGGGGTCGGACGGAGACCGGGGAGCTGTTTTTT.

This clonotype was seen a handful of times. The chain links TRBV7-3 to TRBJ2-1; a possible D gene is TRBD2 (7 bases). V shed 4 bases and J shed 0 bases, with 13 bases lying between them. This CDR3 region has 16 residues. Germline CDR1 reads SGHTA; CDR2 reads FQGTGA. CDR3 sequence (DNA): TGTGCCAGCAGCTCGAGGGGGGGAAGCTCCTACAATGAGCAGTTCTTC. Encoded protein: CASSSRGGSSYNEQFF.

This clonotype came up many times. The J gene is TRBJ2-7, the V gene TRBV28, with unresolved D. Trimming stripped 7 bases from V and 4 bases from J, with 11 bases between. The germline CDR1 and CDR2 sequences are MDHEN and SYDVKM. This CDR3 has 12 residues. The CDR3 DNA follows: TGTGCCAGCACCGACGGCAGATACGAGCAGTACTTC. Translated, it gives CASTDGRYEQYF.

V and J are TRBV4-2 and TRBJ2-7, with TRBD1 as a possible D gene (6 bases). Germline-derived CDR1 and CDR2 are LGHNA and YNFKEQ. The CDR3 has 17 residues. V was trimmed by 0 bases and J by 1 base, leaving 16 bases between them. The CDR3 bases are TGTGCCAGCAGCCAAGATTGGGGGCAGGGTCTGTCCTACGAGCAGTACTTC. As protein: CASSQDWGQGLSYEQYF.

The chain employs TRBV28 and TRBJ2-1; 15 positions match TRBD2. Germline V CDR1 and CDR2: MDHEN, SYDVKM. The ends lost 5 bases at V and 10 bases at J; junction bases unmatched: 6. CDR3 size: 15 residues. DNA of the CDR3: TGTGCCAGCAGTCCCCGGACTAGCGGGAGGGCCGAGCAGTTCTTC. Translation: CASSPRTSGRAEQFF. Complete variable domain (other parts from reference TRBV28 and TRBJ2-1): DVKVTQSSRYLVKRTGEKVFLECVQDMDHENMFWYRQDPGLGLRLIYFSYDVKMKEKGDIPEGYSVSREKKERFSLILESASTNQTSMYLCASSPRTSGRAEQFFGPGTRLTVL.

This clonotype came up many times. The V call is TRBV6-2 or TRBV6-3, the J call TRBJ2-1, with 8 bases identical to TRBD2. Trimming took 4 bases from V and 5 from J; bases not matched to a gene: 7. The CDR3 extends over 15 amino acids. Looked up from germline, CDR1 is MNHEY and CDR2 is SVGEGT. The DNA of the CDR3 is TGTGCCAGCAGTTCCCTCCGGACTAGCCACAATGAGCAGTTCTTC. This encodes CASSSLRTSHNEQFF.

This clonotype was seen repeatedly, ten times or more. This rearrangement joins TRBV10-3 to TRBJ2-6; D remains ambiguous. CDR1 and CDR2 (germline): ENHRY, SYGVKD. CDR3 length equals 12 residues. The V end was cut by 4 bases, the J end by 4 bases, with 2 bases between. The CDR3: CAISGGANVLTF. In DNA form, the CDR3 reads TGTGCCATCAGTGGGGGGGCCAACGTCCTGACTTTC.